These 29 T cell receptor beta chains were all obtained from the same sample, sequenced in a study of response to subunit inactivated influenza vaccine. Each CDR3 protein is one row after TCRdb ran MiXCR on the RT-PCR reads. The data contain under 200,000 distinct CDR3 sequences, approximately 12% of them singletons. This sample also belongs to another study, concerning T cells expressing NK-cell markers. That source reports: A 5'RACE template switching approach incorporating UMIs was used to make TCR beta cDNA.

The sequencing used CD8+ T cells sorted from PBMCs, collected roughly 12 days after vaccination. These receptors were obtained from a man aged 50 or older who received an inactivated influenza vaccine.

This clonotype showed up many times. The V call is TRBV29-1, the J call TRBJ2-1, with D possibly being TRBD2 (6 bases). The CDR3 consists of 13 residues. Deletions cut 3 bases from V and 3 bases from J, with 9 bases between. CDR1 and CDR2 (germline): SQVTM, ANQGSEA. CDR3 bases: TGCAGCGTTGACCCCGGGGGCTACAATGAGCAGTTCTTC. Its protein is CSVDPGGYNEQFF.

This clonotype was counted only a few times. This chain links TRBV4-2 with TRBJ2-7; TRBD1 agrees at 9 bases. There are 14 residues in the CDR3. Trimming removed 4 bases from V and 4 bases from J; junction bases left unmatched: 5. From germline, CDR1 is LGHNA and CDR2 YNFKEQ. CDR3 DNA: TGTGCCAGCAGCCCAGGGACAGGGAGGTACGAGCAGTACTTC. This encodes CASSPGTGRYEQYF.

The CDR3 nucleotides are TGTGCCACCAGGAGGGGGGCCGACAATGAGCAGTTCTTC. This encodes CATRRGADNEQFF. J is TRBJ2-1 and V is TRBV24-1; TRBD1 or TRBD2 may be the D gene (6 bases each). V shed 7 bases and J shed 5 bases, with 11 bases lying between them. Germline values: CDR1 KGHDR, CDR2 SFDVKD. The CDR3 covers 13 residues.

J is TRBJ2-7 and V is TRBV10-3, with 9 bases matching TRBD2. CDR1 and CDR2 from the germline V gene are ENHRY and SYGVKD. The V and J ends lost 3 bases and 4 bases, in that order; junction bases with no gene match: 10. This CDR3 is 16 amino acids long. CDR3 coding DNA: TGTGCCATCAGTGACCCTTTGAGCGGGAGGTTATACGAGCAGTACTTC. This codes for CAISDPLSGRLYEQYF.

This rearrangement joins TRBV28 to TRBJ2-2; possibly TRBD2 for D (6 bases). The CDR3 consists of 16 residues. Germline V CDR1 and CDR2: MDHEN, SYDVKM. V lost 1 base, J lost 3 bases, and 12 bases lay in between. CDR3 loop: CASSLFGSFDTGELFF. CDR3 sequence (DNA): TGTGCCAGCAGTTTATTCGGGAGTTTCGACACCGGGGAGCTGTTTTTT.

This clonotype was counted only a few times. This chain uses TRBV28 with TRBJ2-7; 10 bases match TRBD2. In germline, CDR1 is MDHEN, CDR2 SYDVKM. The CDR3 contains 15 residues. Unmatched junction bases numbered 11, after V lost 10 bases and J lost 2 bases. CDR3 loop: CANKMSGRAPYEQYF. The CDR3, as DNA: TGTGCCAACAAGATGAGCGGGAGGGCGCCCTACGAGCAGTACTTC.

This clonotype was recorded a few times. The chain carries TRBV6-1 and TRBJ2-3, with 9 nucleotides matching TRBD1. The ends lost 10 bases at V and 1 base at J; junction bases unmatched: 6. Germline V CDR1 and CDR2: MNHNS, SASEGT. The CDR3 has 14 amino acids. The CDR3 bases are TGTGCCACCCAATACAGGGGGCGCACAGATACGCAGTATTTT. Translating it yields CATQYRGRTDTQYF.

This clonotype was counted only a few times. This chain connects TRBV25-1 to TRBJ2-1; D call uncertain. The CDR3 is 14 amino acids. With 3 bases removed from V and 7 bases from J, the gap between germline ends came to 13 bases. Germline V gene data show CDR1 as MGHDK and CDR2 as SYGVNS. CDR3 residues: CASSEQSGPNEQFF. In DNA form, the CDR3 reads TGTGCCAGCAGTGAGCAATCTGGACCGAATGAGCAGTTCTTC. Variable domain in full (rest from reference TRBV25-1 and TRBJ2-1): EADIYQTPRYLVIGTGKKITLECSQTMGHDKMYWYQQDPGMELHLIHYSYGVNSTEKGDLSSESTVSRIRTEHFPLTLESARPSHTSQYLCASSEQSGPNEQFFGPGTRLTVL.

This clonotype was seen a few times. The chain joins TRBV11-2 to TRBJ2-3; 7 bases map to TRBD2. Unmatched junction bases numbered 2, after V lost 1 base and J lost 10 bases. The CDR3 is 12 amino acids. Germline CDR1 is SGHAT and CDR2 is FQNNGV. The CDR3 here is CASSLGGGPQYF. The CDR3 bases are TGTGCCAGCAGCTTAGGGGGGGGACCGCAGTATTTT.

The CDR3 nucleotides are TGTGCCAGCAGCAATGGGGGCTACGAGCAGTACTTC. Amino acids: CASSNGGYEQYF. V usage is TRBV12-3 or TRBV12-4 and J usage is TRBJ2-7, with D perhaps assigned TRBD1 or TRBD2 (5 bases each). CDR3 length equals 12 residues. V gave up 6 bases and J gave up 3 bases, with 9 bases separating them.

This clonotype was detected many times. The chain recombines TRBV4-3 with TRBJ2-1; TRBD1 matches 9 bases. V lost 0 bases and J lost 6; bases outside the gene matches: 6. Per germline, CDR1 LGHNA and CDR2 YSLEER. The length of the CDR3 is 16 residues. CDR3 residues: CASSQDLGQGGNEQFF. The CDR3 nucleotides read TGCGCCAGCAGCCAAGATTTGGGACAGGGAGGCAATGAGCAGTTCTTC.

The chain joins TRBV20-1 to TRBJ2-7; 7 bases are a match to TRBD1. With V trimmed by 5 bases and J by 6 bases, 13 bases remained unmatched. Germline CDR1 reads DFQATT; CDR2 reads SNEGSKA (reference sequence). The CDR3 length is 14 residues. CDR3 in amino acids: CSALDLGTVAEQYF. Written as DNA, the CDR3 is TGCAGTGCTCTAGATTTAGGGACAGTGGCCGAGCAGTACTTC.

This clonotype was detected only a few times. In DNA form, the CDR3 reads TGCAGTGCAAGCGACGGTGTGAGTGGCTACACCTTC. Translation: CSASDGVSGYTF. V usage is TRBV20-1 and J usage is TRBJ1-2, with D unclear. Germline V gene lookup returns CDR1 DFQATT and CDR2 SNEGSKA (reference sequence). The germline V and J ends were trimmed by 6 bases and 7 bases, with 15 bases remaining between them. The CDR3 extends over 12 amino acids.

The chain joins TRBV25-1 to TRBJ2-7; 11 bases line up with TRBD2. This CDR3 comprises 16 residues. The germline CDR1 and CDR2 sequences are MGHDK and SYGVNS. Trimming cost V 1 base and J 3 bases; bases outside gene matches: 5. The CDR3 sequence is CASSEWASGGRYEQYF. The CDR3 nucleotides are TGTGCCAGCAGTGAATGGGCTAGCGGGGGGCGCTACGAGCAGTACTTC.

This clonotype has ten or more counts. The genes are TRBV4-2 and TRBJ1-4; 10 nucleotides agree with TRBD1. Germline CDR1 is LGHNA and CDR2 is YNFKEQ. Trimming removed 4 bases from V and 8 bases from J; junction bases left unmatched: 7. This CDR3 comprises 15 residues. Written as DNA, the CDR3 is TGTGCCAGCAGCCGCCGGGACAGGGGAGGCGAAAAACTGTTTTTT. This encodes CASSRRDRGGEKLFF.

This chain uses TRBV4-3 with TRBJ1-4; 10 positions match TRBD1. Germline values: CDR1 LGHNA, CDR2 YSLEER. J lost 7 bases, V lost 2 bases, and 4 bases had no gene match. The CDR3 contains 15 residues. This chain's CDR3 is CASSQQGQGSEKLFF. The CDR3 DNA reads TGCGCCAGCAGCCAACAGGGACAGGGGAGTGAAAAACTGTTTTTT.

The chain couples TRBV6-6 to TRBJ2-1; maybe TRBD1 (6 bases). Trimming stripped 2 bases from V and 7 bases from J, with 9 bases between. The V gene's germline CDR1 is MNHNY and CDR2 SVGAGI (reference sequence). The CDR3 runs to 13 residues. CDR3 coding DNA: TGTGCCAGCAGTTACACCACAGGGAATGAGCAGTTCTTC. Amino acids: CASSYTTGNEQFF.

This clonotype was seen only once. A read error is likely, as this CDR3 ends without the conserved phenylalanine or tryptophan. The chain links TRBV20-1 to TRBJ2-1; D remains ambiguous. Looked up from germline, CDR1 is DFQATT and CDR2 is SNEGSKA (reference sequence). This CDR3 is 11 amino acids long. V was cut by 6 bases and J by 4 bases, with 7 bases left in between. CDR3 in amino acids: CSAPRYNEQFL. The CDR3 DNA sequence: TGCAGTGCCCCACGGTACAATGAGCAGTTCTTG.

The sample holds a few counts of this clonotype. The genes are TRBV4-2 and TRBJ2-5, with D unresolved. The V end was cut by 0 bases, the J end by 5 bases, with 10 bases between. There are 14 residues in the CDR3. Germline V lookup: CDR1 LGHNA, CDR2 YNFKEQ. The CDR3: CASSQDSLGETQYF. DNA of the CDR3: TGTGCCAGCAGCCAAGATTCCCTGGGGGAGACCCAGTACTTC.

The J gene is TRBJ2-2, the V gene TRBV7-8; 9 nucleotides align to TRBD2. The length of the CDR3 is 20 residues. Trimming removed 3 bases from V and 1 base from J; junction bases left unmatched: 15. The V gene's germline CDR1 is SGHVS and CDR2 FQNEAQ. The CDR3 nucleotides are TGTGCCAGCAGCTTTTTCGGGGCCTACTTAGCGGGGGTGAACACCGGGGAGCTGTTTTTT. Amino acid sequence: CASSFFGAYLAGVNTGELFF.

This clonotype was found a few times. J is TRBJ2-1 and V is TRBV19; 7 bases match TRBD2. The V gene's germline CDR1 is LNHDA and CDR2 SQIVND (reference sequence). V gave up 6 bases and J gave up 7 bases; unmatched junction bases: 6. This CDR3 contains 13 residues. In nucleotides, the CDR3 is TGTGCCAGTAGCGCGGGAGTATCAAATGAGCAGTTCTTC. This codes for CASSAGVSNEQFF.

This clonotype turned up a few times. The chain employs TRBV4-1 and TRBJ2-1; TRBD2 is a possible D gene (6 bases). The CDR3 length is 16 residues. Trimming pared 4 bases from V and 4 bases from J, leaving 17 bases between. Germline loops: CDR1 MGHRA, CDR2 YSYEKL. CDR3 amino acids: CASSPHVASAYNEQFF. CDR3 coding DNA: TGCGCCAGCAGCCCGCACGTTGCTAGCGCATACAATGAGCAGTTCTTC.

The chain is built from TRBV11-1 and TRBJ2-5; the match to TRBD1 covers 9 bases. The CDR3 extends over 16 amino acids. J gave up 2 bases and V 4 bases, and 8 bases lay outside the gene matches. Germline V gives CDR1 SGHAT, CDR2 FQDESV (reference sequence). The CDR3 reads CASSSEQGAPQETQYF. For the CDR3, the DNA is TGTGCCAGCAGCTCAGAACAGGGGGCGCCGCAAGAGACCCAGTACTTC. Combining the CDR3 with reference TRBV11-1 and TRBJ2-5 gives the whole variable domain EAEVAQSPRYKITEKSQAVAFWCDPISGHATLYWYRQILGQGPELLVQFQDESVVDDSQLPKDRFSAERLKGVDSTLKIQPAELGDSAMYLCASSSEQGAPQETQYFGPGTRLLVL.

The V gene is TRBV3-1, the J gene TRBJ2-3, with 7 nucleotides matching TRBD2. This CDR3 has 14 residues. With V trimmed by 5 bases and J by 6 bases, 8 bases remained unmatched. Germline V gene sequence: CDR1 LGHDT, CDR2 YNNKEL (reference sequence). CDR3 loop: CASSSNSGTDTQYF. The CDR3 DNA follows: TGTGCCAGCAGCTCGAACAGCGGGACTGATACGCAGTATTTT.

This sequence joins TRBV20-1 and TRBJ2-3; the match to TRBD2 covers 9 bases. Germline V lookup: CDR1 DFQATT, CDR2 SNEGSKA (reference sequence). Germline trimming cut 3 bases from V and 4 bases from J; bases unmatched to any gene: 5. CDR3 length: 14 residues. This chain's CDR3 is CSASAGGPSDTQYF. The CDR3 bases are TGCAGTGCTAGCGCGGGAGGGCCCTCAGATACGCAGTATTTT.

The V gene is TRBV12-3 or TRBV12-4, the J gene TRBJ2-5; D call uncertain. The V gene lost 3 bases and the J gene lost 5 bases, with 10 bases spanning the gap. This CDR3 has 13 residues. In nucleotides, the CDR3 is TGTGCCAGCAGTTTCCCGGCGGCTGAGACCCAGTACTTC. Amino acid sequence: CASSFPAAETQYF.

This chain joins TRBV5-1 and TRBJ2-1; D unresolved. This CDR3 has 15 residues. V was shortened by 1 base and J by 0 bases, with 8 bases between the two germline ends. Germline V gives CDR1 SGHRS, CDR2 YFSETQ. CDR3 coding DNA: TGCGCCAGCAGCTTGCTGGCGCCCTCCTACAATGAGCAGTTCTTC. Translating it yields CASSLLAPSYNEQFF.

This clonotype was seen at least ten times. V usage is TRBV25-1 and J usage is TRBJ2-6; D is undetermined. Trimming stripped 2 bases from V and 14 bases from J, with 10 bases between. Per the germline V gene, CDR1 is MGHDK and CDR2 is SYGVNS. CDR3 size: 12 residues. CDR3 sequence reads: CASSEGVNILTF. The CDR3 nucleotides read TGTGCCAGCAGTGAAGGCGTGAATATCCTGACTTTC.

This clonotype was picked up a small number of times. The chain carries TRBV6-5 and TRBJ2-2; tentative D call: TRBD1 (6 bases). Trimming removed 2 bases from V and 7 bases from J, with 17 bases in between. The germline V gene encodes CDR1 MNHEY and CDR2 SVGAGI. This CDR3 spans 16 amino acids. Here the CDR3 DNA reads TGTGCCAGCAGTTACCCCCCACAGGGATCGGGCGGGGAGCTGTTTTTT. This encodes CASSYPPQGSGGELFF.